This TCR beta chain was profiled in a study of T cell responses to AZD1222 COVID-19 vaccine. Clones were read by immunoSEQ multiplex PCR, and TCRdb kept only the in-frame ones, dropping some. Here the sample spans 120,000 or so clones, around 81% being singletons. Study-wide findings and caveats: Reportedly, nearly half the spike-specific TCRs target unmutated variant regions. Repertoire samples came only from after the peak T cell response. The donor group comprised mostly white British people and more females; the analysis possibly underestimated clonal diversity. Two AZD1222 doses significantly raised spike-specific TCR breadth and depth over controls.

The germline gives CDR1 MNHEY, CDR2 SVGEGT. The CDR3 extends over 21 amino acids. V dropped 4 bases and J dropped 2; count of bases not matched to a gene: 24. With respect to this clone: Its antigen is not known.

The rearrangement joins TRBV6-2 or TRBV6-3 to TRBJ2-7; 9 nucleotides align to TRBD2. The clonotype comes from an adult in good health. The sample was peripheral blood, taken on day 0 of AZD1222 vaccination. The CDR3 reads CASSSLPGGGRASGNPYEQYF. Here the CDR3 DNA reads TGTGCCAGCAGTTCCCTCCCCGGCGGGGGACGTGCTAGCGGGAATCCCTACGAGCAGTACTTC.